The rows below give T cell receptor beta chains drawn from one sample of a study of T cells after yellow fever vaccination. TCRdb re-called the 5' RACE reads through MiXCR, storing one row per CDR3 protein. This table holds hundreds of thousands of distinct CDR3 sequences, more than 9% found once. The sample consisted of PBMCs, taken on the day of the yellow fever booster vaccination. The receptors originated from a man aged 25-40 years who received the YFV17D yellow fever vaccine. CDR3s include the opening cysteine and the closing phenylalanine or tryptophan. A D gene is named only where the DNA matches it firmly. Clone size is not always given. Where it is, it says once, few, many or a class for expanded clones.

j_call,d_call,v_call,clone_size,cdr3_aa,cdr3_nt
TRBJ2-1,TRBD2,TRBV30,few,CAWSRGLAGFNEQFF,TGTGCCTGGTCCCGAGGACTAGCGGGTTTCAATGAGCAGTTCTTC
TRBJ2-1,.,TRBV4-3,.,CASSQDLQGNNEQFF,TGCGCCAGCAGCCAAGATCTTCAGGGGAACAATGAGCAGTTCTTC
TRBJ2-5,TRBD2,TRBV5-1,few,CASRIAGGSETQYF,TGCGCCAGCAGAATAGCGGGAGGTTCAGAGACCCAGTACTTC
TRBJ2-1,.,TRBV18,few,CASSHPGQSFSYNEQFF,TGTGCCAGCTCACATCCTGGACAGTCCTTCTCCTACAATGAGCAGTTCTTC
TRBJ2-2,TRBD2,TRBV12-3/TRBV12-4,.,CASSFGLVGAGELFF,TGTGCCAGCAGTTTCGGACTAGTCGGCGCCGGGGAGCTGTTTTTT
TRBJ2-7,TRBD2,TRBV5-1,few,CASSLNSGRSYEQYF,TGCGCCAGCAGCTTAAATAGCGGGAGATCTTACGAGCAGTACTTC
TRBJ2-1,.,TRBV5-1,many,CASSLATGFSSYNEQFF,TGCGCCAGCAGCTTGGCCACTGGTTTTAGCTCCTACAATGAGCAGTTCTTC
TRBJ2-1,.,TRBV12-3/TRBV12-4,.,CASRYSSYNEQFF,TGTGCCAGCAGATATAGCTCCTACAATGAGCAGTTCTTC
TRBJ1-5,.,TRBV10-3,few,CAISLDGLQPQHF,TGTGCCATCAGTCTGGACGGACTTCAGCCCCAGCATTTT
TRBJ2-1,.,TRBV5-1,few,CASSLVGATYNEQFF,TGCGCCAGCAGCTTGGTGGGGGCCACCTACAATGAGCAGTTCTTC
TRBJ1-6,TRBD1,TRBV28,few,CASRTGTGVSPLHF,TGTGCCAGCAGAACCGGGACAGGGGTTTCACCCCTCCACTTT
TRBJ2-3,.,TRBV20-1,many,CRASQGSTDTQYF,TGCAGGGCCTCACAGGGCAGCACAGATACGCAGTATTTT
TRBJ2-1,.,TRBV27,few,CASSLPQGEQFF,TGTGCCAGCAGCCTTCCACAGGGTGAGCAGTTCTTC
TRBJ2-2,.,TRBV7-8,few,CASSLARDTSNTGELFF,TGTGCCAGCAGCTTAGCGCGTGACACCTCGAACACCGGGGAGCTGTTTTTT
TRBJ2-7,TRBD2,TRBV7-3,few,CASSFEAGGSYEQYF,TGTGCCAGCAGCTTCGAAGCGGGGGGCTCCTACGAGCAGTACTTC
TRBJ2-7,TRBD2,TRBV5-1,.,CASSLMGGSPYEQYF,TGCGCCAGCAGCTTGATGGGCGGGAGTCCATACGAGCAGTACTTC
TRBJ1-5,TRBD1,TRBV20-1,few,CSARTGGAWQPQHF,TGCAGTGCTAGAACAGGGGGCGCTTGGCAGCCCCAGCATTTT
TRBJ2-7,.,TRBV30,few,CAWSVTTSSYEQYF,TGTGCCTGGAGTGTTACTACTAGTTCATACGAGCAGTACTTC
TRBJ2-7,TRBD2,TRBV20-1,.,CSARATSGNLYEQYF,TGCAGTGCTAGAGCCACTAGCGGAAACCTCTACGAGCAGTACTTC
TRBJ2-7,TRBD2,TRBV3-1,.,CASSHATREGLNEQYF,TGTGCCAGCAGCCATGCGACTAGGGAGGGGTTGAACGAGCAGTACTTC
TRBJ2-1,TRBD2,TRBV12-3/TRBV12-4,many,CASSPNHGLAGYEQFF,TGTGCCAGCAGTCCAAATCACGGACTAGCGGGATATGAGCAGTTCTTC
TRBJ2-1,TRBD2,TRBV30,.,CAWSVSGSWAQEQFF,TGTGCCTGGAGTGTGAGCGGGAGCTGGGCGCAGGAGCAGTTCTTC
TRBJ1-2,TRBD1,TRBV7-8,few,CASSTGVRDGYTF,TGTGCCAGCAGTACAGGGGTTAGGGATGGCTACACCTTC
TRBJ1-5,.,TRBV7-9,.,CASSFSGRNNQPQHF,TGTGCCAGCAGCTTTTCAGGTCGAAACAATCAGCCCCAGCATTTT